The clone carrying this T cell receptor beta chain was seen a single time. Its antigen is still unknown. This entry is derived from a study of cytomegalovirus exposure and HLA in healthy donors. Study background: The early release's HLA-typed donors yielded some 85 million unique TCRs. Overall study findings and caveats: Compared with the roughly 700-donor mean, an Asian-associated ancestry cluster reportedly had fewer N-insertions, according to a later analysis.

CDR1 is MGHRA and CDR2 is YSYEKL in the germline V gene. This CDR3 spans 14 amino acids. Trimming removed 6 bases from V and 0 bases from J, with 9 bases in between. The PCR had 60 Vbeta and 13 Jbeta primers. The table came from immunoSEQ multiplex PCR; TCRdb's copy has only in-frame clones and leaves some out. The sample gives about 210,000 clones, approximately 83% of which show up once; about 10% is in the top ten. The sequence derives from a woman aged 45-60 years in good health and CMV-seropositive. What was sequenced was PBMCs. The V gene is TRBV4-1, the J gene TRBJ2-1, with D unresolved. Here the CDR3 reads CASRQASSYNEQFF. The CDR3 DNA sequence: TGCGCCAGCAGGCAGGCAAGCTCCTACAATGAGCAGTTCTTC.